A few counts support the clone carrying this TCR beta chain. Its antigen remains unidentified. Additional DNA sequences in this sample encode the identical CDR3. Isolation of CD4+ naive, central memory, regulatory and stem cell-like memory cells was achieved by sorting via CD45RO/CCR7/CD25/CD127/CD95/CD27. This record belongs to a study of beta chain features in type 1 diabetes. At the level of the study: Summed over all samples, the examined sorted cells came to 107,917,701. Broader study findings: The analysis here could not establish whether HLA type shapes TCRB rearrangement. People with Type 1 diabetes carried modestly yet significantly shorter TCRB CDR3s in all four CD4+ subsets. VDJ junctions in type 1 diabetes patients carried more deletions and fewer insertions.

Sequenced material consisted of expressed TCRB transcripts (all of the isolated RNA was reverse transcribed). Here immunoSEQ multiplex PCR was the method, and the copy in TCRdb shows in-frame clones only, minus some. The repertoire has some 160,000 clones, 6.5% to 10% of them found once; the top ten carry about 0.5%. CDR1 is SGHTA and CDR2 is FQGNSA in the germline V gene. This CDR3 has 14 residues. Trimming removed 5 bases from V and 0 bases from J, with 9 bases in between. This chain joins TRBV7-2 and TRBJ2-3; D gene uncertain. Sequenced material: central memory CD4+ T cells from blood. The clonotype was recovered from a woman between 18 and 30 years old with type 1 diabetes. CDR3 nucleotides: TGTGCCAGCAGCCCCGCGGTCAGCACAGATACGCAGTATTTT. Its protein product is CASSPAVSTDTQYF.